This is a list of T cell receptor beta chains from one sample in a study of T cell changes during pregnancy in multiple sclerosis. Some clones are missing from TCRdb's copy, which holds only in-frame ones; the method was immunoSEQ multiplex PCR. The sample includes 53,000 or so clones, approximately 94% seen only once; the top ten take just under 0.6%. Sequenced material: CD4+ T cells from peripheral blood mononuclear cells, taken in the second trimester of pregnancy. These receptors were taken from a female donor with multiple sclerosis, enrolled in a pregnancy study. CDR3s include the opening cysteine and the closing phenylalanine or tryptophan. A D gene is named only where the DNA matches it firmly. The size entry is marked missing in some rows and otherwise reads once, few, many or a size class.

clone size,J gene,V gene,D gene,CDR3 DNA,CDR3 protein
NA,TRBJ1-1,TRBV5-1,NA,TGCGCCAGCAGCTTGTTTTCGGGGAACACTGAAGCTTTCTTT,CASSLFSGNTEAFF
NA,TRBJ1-4,TRBV10-2,NA,TGCGCCAGCAGTCGTCCGGATGAAAAACTGTTTTTT,CASSRPDEKLFF
NA,TRBJ2-7,TRBV6-6,NA,TGTGCCAGCAGTTACGGGCCGCACCCCTACGAGCAGTACTTC,CASSYGPHPYEQYF
NA,TRBJ2-5,TRBV4-2,NA,TGTGCCAGCAGCCAAGATAGGGGGAGAGAGACCCAGTACTTC,CASSQDRGRETQYF
NA,TRBJ2-5,TRBV19,NA,TGTGCCAGTAGTATAGCCCCCTTGACAGGCGGACAAGAGACCCAGTACTTC,CASSIAPLTGGQETQYF
NA,TRBJ1-5,TRBV2,NA,TGTGCCAGCATGTACGCTAGAGATCAGCCCCAGCATTTT,CASMYARDQPQHF
NA,TRBJ1-5,TRBV18,NA,TGTGCCAGCTCACCCCCCACAGGGAAGGGCAATCAGCCCCAGCATTTT,CASSPPTGKGNQPQHF
once,TRBJ1-5,TRBV4-1,NA,TGCGCCAGCAGCTCAGGAACCAGGCAGGGGCAGCCCCAGCATTTT,CASSSGTRQGQPQHF
NA,TRBJ2-7,TRBV2,NA,TGTGCCAGCACGGGAGACTCCTACGAGCAGTACTTC,CASTGDSYEQYF
NA,TRBJ2-3,TRBV12-5,TRBD2,TGTGCTAGTGGTTTGGATAGGACTAGCGGGGCCCGAAGCACAGATACGCAGTATTTT,CASGLDRTSGARSTDTQYF
NA,TRBJ2-3,TRBV7-9,NA,TGTGCCAGCAGCTCCCACGGGGATACGCAGTATTTT,CASSSHGDTQYF
few,TRBJ2-7,TRBV10-1,TRBD1,TGCGCCAGCGAGAGCCTTGGGGGACAGGAAAGGGAGCAGTACTTC,CASESLGGQEREQYF
NA,TRBJ1-3,TRBV9,TRBD1,TGTGCCAGCAGCGCCCCGGGACAGGTCAACACCATATATTTT,CASSAPGQVNTIYF
NA,TRBJ2-1,TRBV29-1,TRBD2,TGCAGCGTTGAGTCCGGGACTAGCAATGAGCAGTTCTTC,CSVESGTSNEQFF
NA,TRBJ1-1,TRBV27,NA,TGTGCCAGCAAACGAGGGTGGAACACTGAAGCTTTCTTT,CASKRGWNTEAFF
NA,TRBJ2-7,TRBV7-6,NA,TGTGCCAGCAGCTTAGCGGGCAGGGCTAAGGAGCAGTACTTC,CASSLAGRAKEQYF
NA,TRBJ1-4,TRBV5-1,NA,TGCGCCAGCAGCTTGGCCGAGAGGGAAAAACTGTTTTTT,CASSLAEREKLFF
NA,TRBJ2-3,TRBV27,NA,TGTGCCAGCAGTTTTGGGGGGACCTCGATGAATACGCAGTATTTT,CASSFGGTSMNTQYF
NA,TRBJ2-1,TRBV5-4,NA,TGTGCCAGCAGCTTGGGAAGAGCGCCCACAAAGAATGAGCAGTTCTTC,CASSLGRAPTKNEQFF
NA,TRBJ1-2,TRBV25-1,TRBD1,TGTGCCAGCAGTGGGACAGGGTACAACTATGGCTACACCTTC,CASSGTGYNYGYTF
NA,TRBJ2-5,TRBV6-1,TRBD1,TGTGCCAGCAGTGCGACGACAGGGATGATAGGGGAGACCCAGTACTTC,CASSATTGMIGETQYF
NA,TRBJ2-7,TRBV4-3,TRBD1,TGCGCCAGCAGCCCTCAGGGACAGTCGACTTACGAGCAGTACTTC,CASSPQGQSTYEQYF
NA,TRBJ2-5,TRBV11-3,TRBD2,TGTGCCAGCAGCACGGGACTAGGGGTCCAAGAGACCCAGTACTTC,CASSTGLGVQETQYF
NA,TRBJ1-5,TRBV4-3,NA,TGCGCCAGCAGCCAGGAGCAGGGTTTCCAGCCCCAGCATTTT,CASSQEQGFQPQHF
NA,TRBJ1-1,TRBV25-1,NA,TGTGCCAGCAGTTATACAGGCACCTTGAACACTGAAGCTTTCTTT,CASSYTGTLNTEAFF
NA,TRBJ2-2,TRBV4-3,TRBD2,TGCGCCAGCAGCCAAGCGGGGGGGGCCCTTAAACTTGACACCGGGGAGCTGTTTTTT,CASSQAGGALKLDTGELFF
NA,TRBJ2-7,TRBV4-1,TRBD2,TGCGCCAGCAGCCAAATAGCGGGGCAGCCCTACGAGCAGTACTTC,CASSQIAGQPYEQYF
NA,TRBJ1-1,TRBV14,NA,TGTGCCAGCAGCCAAGTCACGGGAAGGGCTTTCTTT,CASSQVTGRAFF
few,TRBJ1-1,TRBV2,TRBD1,TGTGCCAGCACTACAGGGGCCTCCTACACTGAAGCTTTCTTT,CASTTGASYTEAFF
NA,TRBJ2-7,TRBV19,TRBD1,TGTGCCAGTAGTATAGCTCGGACAGGTTCCTACGAGCAGTACTTC,CASSIARTGSYEQYF
NA,TRBJ1-5,TRBV10-3,NA,TGTGCCATCAGTGAGTCAGCGGGGGGACAACAGCCCCAGCATTTT,CAISESAGGQQPQHF
NA,TRBJ1-4,TRBV18,TRBD1,TGTGCCAGCTCACCGGGACAGACTAATGAAAAACTGTTTTTT,CASSPGQTNEKLFF
NA,TRBJ1-5,TRBV28,TRBD1,TGTGCCAGCAGTTTAGGCGGGACAGGGAATCAGCCCCAGCATTTT,CASSLGGTGNQPQHF
NA,TRBJ2-3,TRBV6-1,NA,TGTGCCAGCAGTGAACAGCGGAATACGCAGTATTTT,CASSEQRNTQYF
NA,TRBJ2-3,TRBV15,TRBD2,TGTGCCACCAGCACCGGGGGGACAGATACGCAGTATTTT,CATSTGGTDTQYF
NA,TRBJ1-5,TRBV7-9,NA,TGTGCCAGCAGCTTAGGGGGGGTGGGATCGAAGCCCCAGCATTTT,CASSLGGVGSKPQHF
NA,TRBJ2-7,TRBV7-6,TRBD1,TGTGCCAGCAGCTCCGGGACAGGGGGCTCGAGGGAGCAGTACTTC,CASSSGTGGSREQYF
once,TRBJ1-1,TRBV19,NA,TGTGCCAGCACTGACAGAATGAACACTGAAGCTTTCTTT,CASTDRMNTEAFF
NA,TRBJ1-5,TRBV7-9,NA,TGTGCCAGCAGCTTAGGACAGAATCAGCCCCAGCATTTT,CASSLGQNQPQHF
NA,TRBJ1-1,TRBV6-5,TRBD1,TGTGCCAGCAGCCGTACAGGGGTCACTGAAGCTTTCTTT,CASSRTGVTEAFF
NA,TRBJ2-7,TRBV18,NA,TGTGCCAGCTCGCCGGCGACAGGAATCTACGAGCAGTACTTC,CASSPATGIYEQYF
NA,TRBJ2-1,TRBV12-5,NA,TGTGCTAGTGGTCCCACGGGGGGCATGTCCTACAATGAGCAGTTCTTC,CASGPTGGMSYNEQFF
NA,TRBJ2-7,TRBV6-6,TRBD2,TGTGCCAGCGCATGGACTAGTCACGAGCAGTACTTC,CASAWTSHEQYF
NA,TRBJ1-2,TRBV4-2,TRBD1,TGTGCCAGCAGCCAAGAGGCGACGGGACAGGGGAATGGCTACACCTTC,CASSQEATGQGNGYTF
NA,TRBJ2-2,TRBV12-5,NA,TGTGCTAGTGGTTCCCTCACCGGGGAGCTGTTTTTT,CASGSLTGELFF
NA,TRBJ1-1,TRBV30,TRBD1,TGTGCCTGGAGTGGACAGGGGACTGAAGCTTTCTTT,CAWSGQGTEAFF
NA,TRBJ1-1,TRBV5-4,NA,TGTGCCAGCAGCTTTGGGCGGGGGGACACTGAAGCTTTCTTT,CASSFGRGDTEAFF